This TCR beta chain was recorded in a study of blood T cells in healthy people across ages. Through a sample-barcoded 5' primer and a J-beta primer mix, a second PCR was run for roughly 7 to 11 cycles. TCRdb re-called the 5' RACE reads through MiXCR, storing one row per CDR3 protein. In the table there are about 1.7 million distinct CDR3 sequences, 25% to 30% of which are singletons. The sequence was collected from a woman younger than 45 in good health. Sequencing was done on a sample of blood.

The CDR3 is CASSPSNSGRAGEQYF. The CDR3 DNA sequence: TGTGCCAGCAGCCCCTCCAATAGCGGGAGGGCGGGAGAGCAGTACTTC. This chain links TRBV7-2 with TRBJ2-7, with 11 bases identical to TRBD2. This CDR3 is 16 amino acids long. Trimming at V came to 5 bases and at J to 7 bases, leaving 13 bases not matched to a gene. Per germline, CDR1 SGHTA and CDR2 FQGNSA.